This T cell receptor (beta chain) was captured by sequencing in a study of radiotherapy plus CTLA-4 blockade in lung cancer (dated by TCRdb to between 2018 and 2020). Study-level background: Among enrolled patients, about 19% had an objective response and roughly 30% reached disease control. Points the paper makes about the study in general: The strongest predictors of response, as reported, were early dynamic changes in blood T cell clones along with a rise in serum interferon-beta after radiation. After treatment with radiotherapy and ipilimumab, TCR clones that originated in tumors expanded in peripheral blood.

On this clone itself: Which antigen it targets is not known. It has no much larger one-base neighbor in the sample; base qualities were not kept.

Libraries were constructed by the immunoSEQ multiplex PCR assay. TCRdb took over this immuneACCESS table, retaining in-frame rearrangements with V and J assigned. Such tables are incomplete; in checked studies, under half of the missing clones stem from an unresolved V gene, and the remainder is unexplained. This sample is represented by about 49,000 clones; roughly two thirds of them were singletons. The leading ten clones occupy around 3.4% of the sample. The study tested focal radiation therapy combined with CTLA-4 blockade (ipilimumab) in patients with chemo-refractory metastatic non-small-cell lung cancer. Counted from cysteine to phenylalanine, this CDR3 has 13 amino acids. Only the CDR3 portion is preserved as DNA: 39 bases, with reading frame beginning at the first base. The germline V gene (reference sequence) provides CDR1 SEHNR and CDR2 FQNEAQ. Here V drops 5 bases and J drops 1 base, and the junction holds 2 bases not matched to any gene.

The specimen was peripheral blood, collected from a patient treated with radiotherapy plus ipilimumab. The TCR comes from a human donor with non-small cell lung cancer who had a complete response to radiotherapy plus ipilimumab. The chain is assembled from TRBV7-9 and TRBJ2-7, with 7 bases in between that match TRBD1. In nucleotides, the sequence is TGTGCCAGCAGCCCGACAGGGTCCTACGAGCAGTACTTC. Its translation reads: CASSPTGSYEQYF.